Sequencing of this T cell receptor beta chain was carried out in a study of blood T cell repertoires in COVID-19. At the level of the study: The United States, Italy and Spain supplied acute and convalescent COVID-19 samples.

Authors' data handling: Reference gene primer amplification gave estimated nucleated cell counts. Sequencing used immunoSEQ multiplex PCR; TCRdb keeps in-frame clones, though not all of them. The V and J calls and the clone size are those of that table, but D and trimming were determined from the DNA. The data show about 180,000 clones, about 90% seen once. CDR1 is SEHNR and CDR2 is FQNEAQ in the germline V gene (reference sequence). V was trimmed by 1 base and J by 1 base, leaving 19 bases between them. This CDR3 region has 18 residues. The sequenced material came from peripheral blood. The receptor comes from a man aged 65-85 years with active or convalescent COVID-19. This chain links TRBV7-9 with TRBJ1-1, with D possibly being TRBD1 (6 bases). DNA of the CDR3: TGTGCCAGCAGCTTAGGACAGGTGGGGGGGTTGGAGAACACTGAAGCTTTCTTT. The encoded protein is CASSLGQVGGLENTEAFF.